This is a list of T cell receptor beta chains from one sample in a study of blood T cell repertoires in COVID-19. The data were produced by immunoSEQ multiplex PCR, yet TCRdb's version contains in-frame clones alone and is incomplete. The sample holds fewer than 85,000 clones, more than 60% seen once. The material sequenced was peripheral blood. These receptors originate from an elderly woman with active or convalescent COVID-19. Each CDR3 is given with its conserved first and last residue. A D gene is named only where the DNA matches it firmly. Expanded clones are given a class, and other clones once, few, many or no size at all.

J gene | D gene | V gene | clone size | CDR3 DNA | CDR3 protein
TRBJ1-1 | . | TRBV6-5 | once | TGTGCCAGCAGTTACGGATTAGCGACTGAAGCTTTCTTT | CASSYGLATEAFF
TRBJ2-5 | . | TRBV7-9 | once | TGTGCCAGCAGCTTGACAGGCACGAGGGAGACCCAGTACTTC | CASSLTGTRETQYF
TRBJ2-3 | . | TRBV7-3 | . | TGTGCCAGCAGCTTGGGGGCGGCGGGGGTTTCTGATACGCAGTATTTT | CASSLGAAGVSDTQYF
TRBJ1-1 | . | TRBV11-2 | . | TGTGCCAGCAGCTTAAATTGGGGGCCGAACACTGAAGCTTTCTTT | CASSLNWGPNTEAFF
TRBJ2-3 | TRBD1 | TRBV29-1 | . | TGCAGCGCCGGACAGGGTAGTACAGATACGCAGTATTTT | CSAGQGSTDTQYF
TRBJ2-3 | . | TRBV12-3/TRBV12-4 | . | TGTGCCAGCAGTGTACTAGCAGATACGCAGTATTTT | CASSVLADTQYF
TRBJ1-5 | TRBD1 | TRBV5-6 | . | TGTGCCAGCAGCCTAGGACAGGCTGGCCAGCCCCAGCATTTT | CASSLGQAGQPQHF
TRBJ2-5 | . | TRBV2 | . | TGTGCCAGCACTGTAAAAGAGACCCAGTACTTC | CASTVKETQYF
TRBJ1-3 | . | TRBV6-2/TRBV6-3 | . | TGTGCCAGCAGTTACTCCATGGGGACATCCTCCTCTGGAAACACCATATATTTT | CASSYSMGTSSSGNTIYF
TRBJ2-2 | TRBD1 | TRBV5-1 | . | TGCGCCAGCAGCTATACTCTTCCGGGACAGGGGGGCACCGGGGAGCTGTTTTTT | CASSYTLPGQGGTGELFF
TRBJ2-7 | TRBD1 | TRBV4-3 | . | TGCGCCAGCAGCCAACGACAGGGGGCCGTCTACGAGCAGTACTTC | CASSQRQGAVYEQYF
TRBJ2-1 | . | TRBV6-4 | . | TGTGCCAGCAGTGGCGGGTACAACAATGAGCAGTTCTTC | CASSGGYNNEQFF
TRBJ2-3 | TRBD2 | TRBV29-1 | . | TGCAGCGTTGAGATCCAAATCCTAGCGGGGGGCGGCACAGATACGCAGTATTTT | CSVEIQILAGGGTDTQYF
TRBJ1-1 | . | TRBV5-1 | . | TGCGCCAGCCGGAGGGGATGGGGGAGCACAAACACTGAAGCTTTCTTT | CASRRGWGSTNTEAFF
TRBJ1-2 | . | TRBV7-2 | once | TGTGCCAGCAGCTTAGCGCTCGGGGATCCGTCCAGTGGCTACACCTTC | CASSLALGDPSSGYTF
TRBJ1-1 | . | TRBV7-2 | . | TGTGCCAGCAGACCCAGTGGGAGGACTGAAGCTTTCTTT | CASRPSGRTEAFF
TRBJ2-7 | . | TRBV7-2 | . | TGTGCCAGCAGCTTAGGAGGGGGTTTTGTCGAGCAGTACTTC | CASSLGGGFVEQYF
TRBJ1-6 | . | TRBV9 | . | TGTGCCAGCAGCGTAGTTCCGGGGGAGGTTTCACCCCTCCACTTT | CASSVVPGEVSPLHF
TRBJ1-1 | . | TRBV18 | . | TGTGCCAGCTCCACCCTAGGGGAGAACACTGAAGCTTTCTTT | CASSTLGENTEAFF
TRBJ2-7 | . | TRBV9 | . | TGTGCCAGCACGATAGGACAAGCCCCCTACGAGCAGTACTTC | CASTIGQAPYEQYF
TRBJ2-7 | TRBD1 | TRBV5-8 | many | TGTGCCAGCAGCCCGTCCGGGACAGGTCAGGGCGAGCAGTACTTC | CASSPSGTGQGEQYF
TRBJ2-6 | . | TRBV5-6 | . | TGTGCCAGCAGCTTGTGGTCCCAGGGGAGCTCTGGGGCCAACGTCCTGACTTTC | CASSLWSQGSSGANVLTF
TRBJ1-6 | . | TRBV4-1 | few | TGCGCCAGCAGCCAAGGGAGGGCGGCTAATAATTCACCCCTCCACTTT | CASSQGRAANNSPLHF
TRBJ2-7 | TRBD2 | TRBV5-1 | . | TGCGCCAGCAGCTTGTTAGCGGGCTACGAGCAGTACTTC | CASSLLAGYEQYF
TRBJ1-3 | TRBD1 | TRBV7-8 | . | TGTGCCAGCAGCCGGGGGACAGGGGGCAGCCTTGGAAACACCATATATTTT | CASSRGTGGSLGNTIYF
TRBJ2-7 | TRBD2 | TRBV5-8 | . | TGTGCCAGCAGCAGGACTAGCGGGGGCCGCCCCGGGAACGAGCAGTACTTC | CASSRTSGGRPGNEQYF
TRBJ1-1 | . | TRBV10-3 | . | TGTGCCATCAGTGAGGTTGGGGCTGGGAACCTTGAAGCTTTCTTT | CAISEVGAGNLEAFF
TRBJ1-1 | . | TRBV28 | . | TGTGCCAGCAGTTTATTAGGGGGAACTGAAGCTTTCTTT | CASSLLGGTEAFF
TRBJ2-5 | . | TRBV9 | . | TGTGCCAGCAGCGTCCGAAGCCGAGGGGAGACCCAGTACTTC | CASSVRSRGETQYF
TRBJ2-1 | . | TRBV28 | . | TGTGCCAGCAGCTACAGGGTTGAGCAGTTCTTC | CASSYRVEQFF
TRBJ2-5 | TRBD2 | TRBV7-2 | . | TGTGCCAGCAGCCGGGGGGGGGCCCCGGAGGAGACCCAGTACTTC | CASSRGGAPEETQYF
TRBJ1-4 | . | TRBV20-1 | . | TGCAGTGCTAGTGTGGGGGCGGTTGAAAAACTGTTTTTT | CSASVGAVEKLFF
TRBJ1-2 | . | TRBV11-2 | . | TGTGCCAGCAGCTTAGATCCCGGCGGGAGCTATGGCTACACCTTC | CASSLDPGGSYGYTF
TRBJ2-1 | TRBD2 | TRBV24-1 | . | TGTGCCACCAGTTATTCTAGCGGGGGGGCCAATGAGCAGTTCTTC | CATSYSSGGANEQFF
TRBJ1-2 | . | TRBV19 | . | TGTGCCAGTAAGCGGGGGGAGAACGGCTATGGCTACACCTTC | CASKRGENGYGYTF
TRBJ1-2 | TRBD1 | TRBV6-2/TRBV6-3 | . | TGTGCCAGCAGCCCTCCGGGACAGGGGAACTATGGCTACACCTTC | CASSPPGQGNYGYTF
TRBJ1-4 | . | TRBV7-8 | . | TGTGCCAGCAGCCCCGAGGGGGGGCTAGCTAATGAAAAACTGTTTTTT | CASSPEGGLANEKLFF
TRBJ1-1 | . | TRBV4-1 | . | TGCGCCAGCAGCCCCTGGGCAAACACTGAAGCTTTCTTT | CASSPWANTEAFF
TRBJ1-2 | TRBD1 | TRBV7-9 | . | TGTGCCAGCAGCTTAGGGACAGGGCTCGACTATGGCTACACCTTC | CASSLGTGLDYGYTF
TRBJ1-6 | . | TRBV11-2 | . | TGTGCCAGCAGTTTAACCGGGACAAACTATAATTCACCCCTCCACTTT | CASSLTGTNYNSPLHF
TRBJ1-5 | TRBD1 | TRBV6-5 | . | TGTGCCAGCAGTTTCGACAGGGGCAATCAGCCCCAGCATTTT | CASSFDRGNQPQHF
TRBJ2-7 | . | TRBV6-2/TRBV6-3 | . | TGTGCCAGCAGCCGACCGTGGGGGCAGGGTCTCGAGCAGTACTTC | CASSRPWGQGLEQYF
TRBJ1-2 | TRBD1 | TRBV5-6 | few | TGTGCCAGCAGCTACAGGGGAAACAACTATGGCTACACCTTC | CASSYRGNNYGYTF
TRBJ1-1 | . | TRBV28 | . | TGTGCCAGCAGTTCGACAGGCTGGGGAGCTTTCTTT | CASSSTGWGAFF
TRBJ2-1 | TRBD2 | TRBV6-6 | . | TGTGCCAGCAGTTACGGCGCGGGGGGGCCGATAAATGAGCAGTTCTTC | CASSYGAGGPINEQFF
TRBJ2-5 | . | TRBV30 | . | TGTGCCTGGAGGGAACAGGTACAAGAGACCCAGTACTTC | CAWREQVQETQYF
TRBJ1-2 | . | TRBV27 | . | TGTGCCAGCAGTCCCTTTGGGGGGAACTATGGCTACACCTTC | CASSPFGGNYGYTF
TRBJ2-3 | . | TRBV11-2 | . | TGTGCCAGCGTTGAGAGGGCGGGGAGCACAGATACGCAGTATTTT | CASVERAGSTDTQYF
TRBJ1-1 | . | TRBV12-5 | . | TGTGCTAGTGGTCCCCCAACAGGGTCGTACACTGAAGCTTTCTTT | CASGPPTGSYTEAFF
TRBJ1-2 | . | TRBV10-3 | . | TGTGCCATCAGTAAAATGGGGCTGGCTAACTATGGCTACACCTTC | CAISKMGLANYGYTF
TRBJ2-2 | TRBD2 | TRBV4-1 | . | TGCGCCAGCAGCTTTCGGACTAGCGGGGGCAGCGGGGAGCTGTTTTTT | CASSFRTSGGSGELFF
TRBJ2-5 | TRBD2 | TRBV6-5 | . | TGTGCCAGCTCATCGGGGGGGCCCTCCGGGGCCCAGTACTTC | CASSSGGPSGAQYF
TRBJ2-3 | TRBD2 | TRBV27 | . | TGTGCCAGCAGTTCTTTAAGCGGGGTAGGCACAGATACGCAGTATTTT | CASSSLSGVGTDTQYF
TRBJ1-2 | . | TRBV12-3/TRBV12-4 | few | TGTGCCAGCAGTTTGGGCAGAGGAGGTGGCTACACCTTC | CASSLGRGGGYTF
TRBJ1-1 | . | TRBV7-9 | . | TGTGCCAGCAGCGTACAGGGTAGTGGTGAAGCTTTCTTT | CASSVQGSGEAFF
TRBJ2-3 | . | TRBV27 | . | TGTGCCAGCGGACGGACCCTTTTACTAAAGGGGGACACAGATACGCAGTATTTT | CASGRTLLLKGDTDTQYF
TRBJ2-3 | . | TRBV21-1 | . | TGTGCCAGCAGCAATAGGAAGCGGGGGGGGCAGTATTTT | CASSNRKRGGQYF
TRBJ2-7 | . | TRBV4-1 | . | TGCGCCAGCAGCCAAGAGTTACAGGGAGTCGAGAACGAGCAGTACTTC | CASSQELQGVENEQYF
TRBJ1-1 | . | TRBV7-8 | . | TGTGCCAGCACCCTATCCAGGGTAAACACTGAAGCTTTCTTT | CASTLSRVNTEAFF
TRBJ1-3 | . | TRBV7-2 | few | TGTGCCAGCAGCTTATCCGGGGGGGCCGGAAACACCATATATTTT | CASSLSGGAGNTIYF